This T cell receptor (beta chain) was documented in a study of T cells in Graves' hyperthyroidism and ophthalmopathy. This clonotype was seen at least ten times. What was amplified from RNA transcripts were TCR beta CDR3 regions. The HTBI primer set was used in a first-round RT-PCR of the TCR CDR3. Via MiXCR, TCRdb re-called the multiplex PCR reads, giving one row per CDR3 protein. Of around 440,000 distinct CDR3 sequences in the sample, 15% to 19% are singletons; the top ten hold 13% to 15%. Participants, patients aged 18 to 65, had newly diagnosed hyperthyroidism with a duration under 2 months. Unmatched junction bases numbered 9, after V lost 11 bases and J lost 4 bases. This CDR3 spans 14 amino acids.

The TCR was taken from a woman aged 18-29 years with Graves' hyperthyroidism. Sequencing was carried out using blood. The chain couples TRBV12-3 or TRBV12-4 to TRBJ2-3, with 10 bases matching TRBD2. For the CDR3, the DNA is TGTGCCGTATACACTAGCGGGAAGGCAGATACGCAGTATTTT. Translating it yields CAVYTSGKADTQYF.